This T cell receptor (beta chain) comes out of a study of vaccination and CD4 T cells after COVID-19. The wider study: The control cultures got either a CEFX pool, an HIV-1 Nef pool, or no peptide at all.

Trimming at V came to 5 bases and at J to 8 bases, leaving 6 bases not matched to a gene. The CDR3 totals 14 residues. Germline V gives CDR1 SGHVS, CDR2 FQNEAQ. Treatment indicated: approximately 9-day PBMC culture with coronavirus spike peptide pools or control peptides (ViraFEST assay). Overall study findings and caveats: Among those convalescent, a median roughly 90% of reactive clones emerged solely post-vaccination.

With respect to this clonotype: Antigen specificity is unknown.

The assay that was used to sequence DNA from cultured CD4+ T cells was the Oncomine TCR Beta short-read assay. TCRdb called the PCR reads again in MiXCR, with one record for every CDR3 protein. The table has 5,700 or so distinct CDR3 sequences, over 30% seen once. The origin of this receptor is a human donor who had recovered from COVID-19. This specimen was CD4+ T cells from blood, cultured in vitro, taken after SARS-CoV-2 vaccination. The rearrangement uses TRBV7-8 and TRBJ1-6, with 7 positions matching TRBD1. The CDR3 here is CASSLRGRDSPLHF. CDR3 bases: TGTGCCAGCAGCCTCAGGGGGAGGGATTCACCCCTCCACTTT. The full variable domain, its missing parts supplied by reference TRBV7-8 and TRBJ1-6, is GAGVSQSPRYKVAKRGQDVALRCDPISGHVSLFWYQQALGQGPEFLTYFQNEAQLDKSGLPSDRFFAERPEGSVSTLKIQRTQQEDSAVYLCASSLRGRDSPLHFGNGTRLTVT.